Below, 22 T cell receptor beta chains from the same sample are listed, as sequenced in a study of cytomegalovirus exposure and HLA in healthy donors. 13 Jbeta primers and 60 Vbeta primers were used for the PCR. TCRdb keeps only in-frame clones here, not all; method: immunoSEQ multiplex PCR. Of about 130,000 clones listed, roughly 72% are singletons. Material: PBMCs. These TCRs come from a woman between 50 and 59 years old in good health and CMV-seronegative.

Only a few counts were recorded for this clone. The junction departs from the called germline gene at one end, perhaps through a read error. This rearrangement joins TRBV4-2 to TRBJ2-5, with a weak D call TRBD2 (5 bases). The germline V gene has CDR1 LGHNA and CDR2 YNFKEQ. The CDR3 runs 15 residues. CDR3 in amino acids: CASTQYSGDQETQYF. The CDR3 nucleotides are TGTGCCAGCACCCAATATTCCGGGGACCAAGAGACCCAGTACTTC.

The V and J genes are TRBV6-1 and TRBJ2-5, with 8 bases matching TRBD2. Germline CDR1 and CDR2: MNHNS and SASEGT. The V and J ends lost 4 bases and 4 bases, in that order; junction bases with no gene match: 8. The CDR3 is 15 amino acids. CDR3 sequence: CASSGGLGSVETQYF. The CDR3 DNA follows: TGTGCCAGCAGTGGGGGACTAGGTTCGGTAGAGACCCAGTACTTC.

The V and J genes are TRBV27 and TRBJ2-2, with D tentatively TRBD1 (6 bases). Germline assignment: CDR1 MNHEY and CDR2 SMNVEV (reference sequence). V gave up 5 bases and J gave up 5 bases, with 12 bases separating them. The CDR3 runs 14 residues. CDR3 in DNA: TGTGCCAGCAGTCCCCTAACAGGGACCGGGGAGCTGTTTTTT. Translating gives CASSPLTGTGELFF.

The table lists this clone with a count of one. The chain has TRBV27 and TRBJ2-7, with 9 bases that match TRBD1. This CDR3 spans 14 amino acids. Trimming at V came to 5 bases and at J to 4 bases, leaving 6 bases not matched to a gene. CDR1 MNHEY and CDR2 SMNVEV come from the germline V gene (reference sequence). The CDR3 nucleotides read TGTGCCAGCAGTCAATCAGGGACAGGGTACGAGCAGTACTTC. Residues: CASSQSGTGYEQYF.

This chain connects TRBV19 to TRBJ1-5; possibly TRBD1 for D (5 bases). The ends were cut back, 7 bases at V and 1 base at J, with 11 bases in the middle. Germline-derived CDR1 and CDR2 are LNHDA and SQIVND (reference sequence). The CDR3 is 14 residues long. The CDR3 region has the DNA TGTGCCAGTATTTCAGGGCGAAGCAATCAGCCCCAGCATTTT. Its protein is CASISGRSNQPQHF. Full variable domain (rest looked up from reference TRBV19 and TRBJ1-5): DGGITQSPKYLFRKEGQNVTLSCEQNLNHDAMYWYRQDPGQGLRLIYYSQIVNDFQKGDIAEGYSVSREKKESFPLTVTSAQKNPTAFYLCASISGRSNQPQHFGDGTRLSIL.

For this clone: The junction does not match germline at one end; this may be a read error. The chain joins TRBV7-8 to TRBJ2-2; possibly TRBD2 for D (6 bases). The germline gives CDR1 SGHVS, CDR2 FQNEAQ. The length of the CDR3 is 14 residues. In DNA form, the CDR3 reads TGTGTCAGCAGCCCCGTTAGCGGCACCGGGGAGCTGTTTTTT. Its translation is CVSSPVSGTGELFF.

This chain uses TRBV28 with TRBJ1-5, with D possibly being TRBD1 (6 bases). In germline, CDR1 is MDHEN, CDR2 SYDVKM. The V and J ends lost 6 bases and 4 bases respectively, with 13 bases between them. The CDR3 sequence is 14 residues long. The CDR3 region is CASSPGQSNQPQHF. The CDR3, as DNA: TGTGCCAGCAGCCCCGGACAGAGTAATCAGCCCCAGCATTTT.

This chain joins TRBV9 and TRBJ2-5; TRBD2 matches 12 bases. J lost 2 bases, V lost 2 bases, and 1 base had no gene match. CDR1 is SGDLS, CDR2 YYNGEE, per germline. The CDR3 contains 15 residues. CDR3 coding DNA: TGTGCCAGCAGCGTCACTAGCGGGGGGCAAGAGACCCAGTACTTC. This encodes CASSVTSGGQETQYF.

In this sample, this clone turned up a few times. The chain carries TRBV5-1 and TRBJ2-1, with 7 bases fitting TRBD2. Germline V CDR1 and CDR2: SGHRS, YFSETQ. The CDR3 has 16 amino acids. The ends lost 0 bases at V and 6 bases at J; junction bases unmatched: 9. In nucleotides, the CDR3 is TGCGCCAGCAGCTTGGTCGGGGGGAGGATCAGCAATGAGCAGTTCTTC. Its translation: CASSLVGGRISNEQFF.

This chain joins TRBV7-6 and TRBJ2-5; TRBD1 matches at 10 bases. The CDR3 loop spans 15 amino acids. Germline V CDR1 and CDR2: SGHVS, FNYEAQ. V gave up 5 bases and J gave up 2 bases; unmatched junction bases: 5. The CDR3 DNA reads TGTGCCAGCAGCAGGGGACAGGGGACACAAGAGACCCAGTACTTC. This gives the protein CASSRGQGTQETQYF.

This rearrangement joins TRBV5-5 to TRBJ1-1; no definite D call. The CDR3 runs to 15 residues. Germline CDR1 and CDR2: SGHKS and YYEKEE (reference sequence). V was cut by 4 bases and J by 0 bases, with 13 bases left in between. Here the CDR3 reads CASSRNPYMNTEAFF. The DNA for the CDR3 is TGTGCCAGCAGCCGAAACCCTTACATGAACACTGAAGCTTTCTTT.

J is TRBJ2-1 and V is TRBV4-1; D may be TRBD2 (6 bases). V lost 3 bases to trimming and J lost 0 bases, with 15 bases between them. The CDR3 is 17 residues long. The germline gives CDR1 MGHRA, CDR2 YSYEKL. Here the CDR3 reads CASSHAGLSSSYNEQFF. The CDR3 DNA is TGCGCCAGCAGCCACGCGGGACTCTCGAGCTCCTACAATGAGCAGTTCTTC.

J is TRBJ2-5 and V is TRBV7-6; D may be TRBD2 (6 bases). V was trimmed by 2 bases and J by 2 bases, leaving 21 bases between them. Germline V gene lookup returns CDR1 SGHVS and CDR2 FNYEAQ. The CDR3 covers 18 residues. CDR3 region: CASSLRARGGGWQETQYF. The CDR3 bases are TGTGCCAGCAGCTTAAGGGCTCGGGGCGGAGGGTGGCAAGAGACCCAGTACTTC.

This clone was found a few times. The rearrangement uses TRBV13 and TRBJ2-1, with TRBD2 matching 12 bases. Germline V lookup: CDR1 PRHDT, CDR2 FYEKMQ (reference sequence). J was trimmed by 6 bases and V by 5 bases; bases with no gene match: 8. This CDR3 is built from 16 residues. The CDR3 loop is CASSSLAGGGSNEQFF. CDR3 sequence (DNA): TGTGCCAGCAGCAGTCTAGCGGGAGGGGGCTCCAATGAGCAGTTCTTC.

The rearrangement joins TRBV7-2 to TRBJ2-5; D might be TRBD2 (7 bases). V gave up 5 bases and J gave up 5 bases, with 15 bases separating them. The CDR3 is 14 amino acids. The germline V gene has CDR1 SGHTA and CDR2 FQGNSA. CDR3 DNA sequence: TGTGCCAGCAGCCTGGGGCCGGGGGGCGAGACCCAGTACTTC. The encoded protein is CASSLGPGGETQYF.

This sequence joins TRBV7-3 and TRBJ2-3; a possible D gene is TRBD2 (6 bases). The germline CDR1 and CDR2 sequences are SGHTA and FQGTGA. Trimming removed 3 bases at V and 4 bases at J, with 11 bases between. The CDR3 covers 14 residues. CDR3 in amino acids: CASSFAGRPDTQYF. In nucleotides, the CDR3 is TGTGCCAGCAGCTTTGCCGGGAGACCAGATACGCAGTATTTT. The full variable domain, its missing parts supplied by reference TRBV7-3 and TRBJ2-3, is GAGVSQTPSNKVTEKGKYVELRCDPISGHTALYWYRQSLGQGPEFLIYFQGTGAADDSGLPNDRFFAVRPEGSVSTLKIQRTERGDSAVYLCASSFAGRPDTQYFGPGTRLTVL.

V gene TRBV5-4 combines with J gene TRBJ1-1; no clear D gene. Germline V gene sequence: CDR1 SGHNT, CDR2 YYREEE (reference sequence). The CDR3 runs to 17 residues. V was cut by 4 bases and J by 7 bases, with 26 bases left in between. The CDR3: CASSAGSGALFTFEAFF. CDR3 DNA: TGTGCCAGCAGCGCGGGGTCAGGAGCTCTGTTCACCTTTGAAGCTTTCTTT.

This clone was picked up a small number of times. The chain is built from TRBV19 and TRBJ1-1; maybe TRBD1 (5 bases). The V gene's germline CDR1 is LNHDA and CDR2 SQIVND (reference sequence). Trimming cost V 6 bases and J 5 bases, with 7 bases left between them. This CDR3 has 11 residues. This CDR3 is CASRGVTEAFF. Written as DNA, the CDR3 is TGTGCCAGTAGAGGGGTAACTGAAGCTTTCTTT.

This chain joins TRBV2 and TRBJ1-1, with TRBD1 matching 10 bases. Germline CDR1 is SNHLY and CDR2 is FYNNEI. V dropped 4 bases and J dropped 4; count of bases not matched to a gene: 3. The CDR3 is made up of 14 amino acids. CDR3 DNA sequence: TGTGCCAGCAGTGCGGACAGGGGGAGCACTGAAGCTTTCTTT. Its protein is CASSADRGSTEAFF. The full variable domain, its missing parts supplied by reference TRBV2 and TRBJ1-1, is EPEVTQTPSHQVTQMGQEVILRCVPISNHLYFYWYRQILGQKVEFLVSFYNNEISEKSEIFDDQFSVERPDGSNFTLKIRSTKLEDSAMYFCASSADRGSTEAFFGQGTRLTVV.

This clone was observed a few times. This chain joins TRBV27 and TRBJ2-7; tentatively, D is TRBD1 (5 bases). Germline lookup yields CDR1 MNHEY and CDR2 SMNVEV (reference sequence). Trimming pared 4 bases from V and 6 bases from J, leaving 22 bases between. There are 16 residues in the CDR3. This CDR3 reads CASSSARGRAFSEQYV. CDR3 nucleotide sequence: TGTGCCAGCAGTTCCGCAAGGGGCAGGGCTTTTTCCGAGCAGTACGTC.

The chain recombines TRBV4-2 with TRBJ2-3, with 13 bases lining up with TRBD2. The CDR3 spans 17 residues. The V and J ends lost 1 base and 4 bases, in that order; junction bases with no gene match: 5. CDR1 and CDR2 (germline): LGHNA, YNFKEQ. The CDR3 bases are TGTGCCAGCAGCCAAGGAGGACTAGCGGGAGTCCCAGATACGCAGTATTTT. This codes for CASSQGGLAGVPDTQYF.

The chain combines TRBV28 with TRBJ1-3; D is possibly TRBD1 (5 bases). V was shortened by 5 bases and J by 0 bases, with 14 bases between the two germline ends. Per germline, CDR1 MDHEN and CDR2 SYDVKM. This CDR3 spans 16 amino acids. The CDR3: CASSLDGGVSGNTIYF. CDR3 in DNA: TGTGCCAGCAGTCTAGACGGGGGGGTCTCTGGAAACACCATATATTTT.